This TCR beta chain was identified in a study of cytomegalovirus exposure and HLA in healthy donors (TCRdb year 2017). Concerning the study at large: An earlier analysis of some 500 of the donors reported roughly 300 Gb of sequence data and approximately 110 million unique TCR beta sequences from around 200 million T cells. Roughly 300 gigabases of sequencing data and approximately 80 million unique TCR sequences were included in an early release covering about 620 HLA-typed donors. The genetic ancestry cluster associated with self-reported Caucasian donors included roughly 84% of the 398 genotyped donors. The study was designed to test whether signatures of past pathogen exposure could be identified by cataloging public T cell receptors. The study used immunosequencing to profile the T cell repertoires of 670 or so subjects and linked those repertoires to cytomegalovirus serostatus. Along with the roughly 700-subject first cohort, a separate validation cohort of some 130 different subjects was used. The study combined high-throughput TCR immunosequencing, statistical association of individual TCRs with disease status, and machine learning to predict cytomegalovirus infection status. In a later analysis, previously published TCR beta repertoires from hundreds of donors were re-analyzed and high-resolution HLA genotyping was added so that TCR occurrence patterns could be studied. Rather than using new phenotypic data, the later analysis identified candidate immune exposures from TCR beta sequences and from how often those sequences occurred across donors. To decide whether each TCR beta V gene segment behaved as functional or pseudogenic, an earlier analysis of fewer than 750 of the donors relied on high-throughput TCR beta sequencing. Donor age, sex, ethnicity and CMV serostatus were collected together with the repertoire data. A later genetic analysis took genome-wide SNP genotypes for 398 of the 666 donors and used that subset as a discovery cohort. All discovery cohort repertoires had been generated using a single sequencing platform. HLA typing included class I and class II loci at four-digit resolution. Typing coverage differed by locus: A, B, C, DRB1 and DQB1 were typed in about 620-640 donors, DQA1 in around 500, DPA1 in 606, and DPB1 in about 450. Several DR-DQ haplotypes were treated as single units for association and clustering because of strong linkage in the cohort. Among some 410 genotyped donors of the cohort, an average of approximately 200,000 unique TCR beta nucleotide sequences was sequenced per donor, of which 15% to 20% were non-productive. The full study reports these points: According to a later analysis, parvovirus B19, influenza, CMV and Epstein-Barr virus appeared linked to several top co-occurrence clusters. V-gene and J-gene trimming of TCR beta chains was associated with a missense DCLRE1C variant in a later genetic analysis, and the association was replicated in an independent cohort. When HLA alleles, especially DR and DQ, strongly co-occurred, TCR associations were difficult to assign to individual alleles. HLA typing was unavailable for some donors at each locus, so association tests used only the typed subset. Sequencing depth was assumed to be roughly uniform across donors in the presence/absence analyses, though that assumption may not hold. A total of 150 to 200 TCR beta chains were listed by the study as associated with cytomegalovirus. The cohort was sequenced for TCR beta chains only, and without alpha or paired-chain data the features that could be detected were limited. Some IMGT-functional V segments, including TRBV6-2 and TRBV6-3, could not be distinguished by the 87-base-pair reads and were therefore excluded. Three of the identified cytomegalovirus-associated TCR beta chains were confirmed in vitro to be specific for cytomegalovirus antigens. In a later analysis, HLA-associated TCR beta chains showed more clonal expansion and lower generation probabilities than non-associated chains that were equally common. In an earlier analysis of around 600 of the donors, most TCR beta V segments were observed in productive rearrangements about 87% or about 30% of the time, broadly matching IMGT annotations. In a later analysis, TCR association rates were found to vary across HLA loci, with the most associated TCRs seen for DRB1 alleles and the fewest for HLA-C alleles. For the cohort, immune exposure information was limited to CMV serostatus. The classifier was reported to diagnose cytomegalovirus status with high specificity and sensitivity in both the original and validation cohorts. A further reported finding was that TCR beta sequences accurately predicted the HLA-A and HLA-B alleles for most subjects in the first cohort. It was suggested by the authors that the approach could potentially be generalized to other disease states and immunological phenotypes. Linkage disequilibrium might explain the correlated functional status among segregating V segments, but an unknown experimental factor could not be ruled out. A later genetic analysis reported fewer N-insertions in productive TCRs among donors in an Asian-associated ancestry cluster than the approximately 700-donor mean. The earlier analysis of fewer than 750 of the donors excluded approximately 15 rarely observed V segments, including chromosome 9 orphons, because counts were too low. Most TCR sequences were observed very rarely across donors, whereas some public TCRs were present in many individuals. A later analysis associated approximately 17,000 TCR beta sequences with specific HLA alleles at a false discovery rate of 0.05. The sequencing pipeline was judged likely to have produced a cluster of highly shared sequence variants as a technical artifact. A later analysis found that most CMV-associated TCR beta chains appeared HLA-restricted, with HLA associations seemingly driven largely by CMV exposure.

Clipping removes 5 bases from V and 5 bases from J, with 3 as the unmatched junction base count. Based on the germline V gene (reference sequence), the CDR1 and CDR2 sequences are SGHAT and FQDESV. CDR3 length: 13 amino acids, cysteine to phenylalanine. The read is trimmed to its CDR3 DNA, 39 bases read in frame from base 1. Comment on this clone: The specificity of this receptor is unknown.

Libraries were built with the immunoSEQ multiplex PCR assay. The multiplex PCR relied on a mix of 60 forward primers for TCR Vbeta segments and 13 reverse primers for TCR Jbeta segments. A multiplex PCR assay on genomic DNA amplified the CDR3 region of rearranged TCR beta genes. The amplified TCR beta libraries were sequenced on the Illumina HiSeq System as 87-base-pair reads. The paper's processing steps were these. A later analysis counted about 80 million unique TCR beta chains across the 550 to 700 repertoires, and some 11 million of these chains were shared by at least two donors. To remove PCR and sequencing errors, raw reads were error-corrected and collapsed into unique sequences using a nearest-neighbor algorithm that merged closely related sequences. V, D and J gene segments were assigned by aligning CDR3 sequences to IMGT reference sequences. Each retained sequence needed at least a six-nucleotide match to both a V gene segment and a J gene segment. A rearrangement was called productive if the CDR3 had no stop codons and remained in frame with V and J, and every other rearrangement was called non-productive. Following IMGT convention, CDR3 was defined as the stretch from the second conserved V-encoded cysteine to the conserved J-encoded phenylalanine. Sequences without an unambiguous match to a single V gene segment were excluded from the earlier analysis of a few hundred of the donors. In an earlier analysis of approximately 550 of the donors, V segments were called functional above 56.7% productive rearrangements and were called segregating when the between-donor standard deviation exceeded 5%. A statistical classification framework was built to diagnose cytomegalovirus status from the catalog of TCR beta chain sequences. In a later analysis, TCR nucleotide sequences were compared against IMGT/GENE-DB human TR gene sequences so that V and J genes could be assigned. A later analysis assigned CDR3 sequences and most-parsimonious VDJ recombination scenarios with the TCRdist pipeline. In a later analysis, each TCR beta chain was defined by its CDR3 amino acid sequence together with its V-gene family, and reads lacking a unique V-gene family were excluded. As a way to deal with suspected cross-contamination and a sequencing artifact, a later analysis dropped 500 to 700 nucleotide sequences that were highly shared and had low generation probability. A later analysis calculated a clonal expansion index for each public chain from normalized within-repertoire ranks of inferred template counts. In a later analysis, generation probabilities were computed using a VDJ recombination model fitted to out-of-frame rearrangements, and the results were checked against IGoR. In a later analysis, TCR-TCR, TCR-HLA and TCR-CMV co-occurrence was scored with hypergeometric tests, and a repertoire-size bias correction was applied to TCR pairs. To estimate false discovery rates, a later analysis permuted the HLA or CMV assignments 20 times. In a later analysis, co-occurring TCRs were grouped using DBSCAN, with TCRdist sequence similarity added in when clustering inside HLA-allele-positive subsets. Co-occurrence clustering excluded repertoires with fewer than 30,000 or more than 120,000 public chains, plus five with anomalous nucleotide sharing. In TCRdb, the immuneACCESS table is reduced to in-frame sequences with V and J assigned. These tables do not hold every clone; where another copy was compared, an unresolved V gene accounts for under half, and the others remain unexplained. That table is the source of V, J and clone size, and D and trimming were worked out from the DNA. The table for this sample shows approximately 110,000 clones. In total, the top ten clones hold more than 0.5% of the sample.

The cohort was made up of approximately 700 healthy bone marrow donors. Cohort members were all nominally healthy when sampled, although unrecorded immune exposures were likely present. The donor tested CMV seronegative, placing the donor among the roughly 350 seronegative members of the cohort. Each donor provided a peripheral blood sample, and peripheral blood mononuclear cells were used for TCR beta sequencing. Genomic DNA was extracted from the blood cell samples with the Qiagen DNeasy Blood Extraction Kit. What was sequenced was PBMCs. The chain links TRBV11-1 with TRBJ2-3; the junction holds 8 bases that match TRBD1. The TCR sequence derives from a middle-aged man in good health and CMV-seronegative. The CDR3 reads CASSQGAGDTQYF. The nucleotide sequence reads as follows: TGTGCCAGCAGCCAGGGGGCCGGAGATACGCAGTATTTT.